The present T cell receptor beta chain was sequenced within a study of a mutant IDH1 vaccine in newly diagnosed glioma. At the level of the study: The treated group averaged about 39 years old and was around 60% male, about 40% female. Patients' prior therapy spanned radiotherapy, temozolomide, or both; most underwent both.

Time point meaning: week 11, during vaccination. Mutant IDH1 20-mer peptide, at 300 ug, made up each vaccine dose, with topical imiquimod. Data came from immunoSEQ multiplex PCR; TCRdb stores just in-frame clones and leaves some out. The table has about 66,000 clones, approximately 80% seen once. Deletions cut 3 bases from V and 0 bases from J, with 21 bases between. Germline V gene data show CDR1 as KGHSH and CDR2 as LQKENI. The CDR3 consists of 19 residues. In the case of this clone: Its antigen is still unknown.

This receptor was obtained from a man aged 25 to 45 with glioma. This chain links TRBV18 with TRBJ1-3, with D possibly being TRBD1 (5 bases). This sample comprised PBMCs, obtained from a glioma patient whose treatment included an IDH1 peptide vaccine. The CDR3 loop reads CASSPTALLGHNSGNTIYF. The CDR3 nucleotides read TGTGCCAGCTCACCTACGGCGCTCTTGGGGCACAACTCTGGAAACACCATATATTTT. Drawing the rest from reference TRBV18 and TRBJ1-3, the complete variable domain is NAGVMQNPRHLVRRRGQEARLRCSPMKGHSHVYWYRQLPEEGLKFMVYLQKENIIDESGMPKERFSAEFPKEGPSILRIQQVVRGDSAAYFCASSPTALLGHNSGNTIYFGEGSWLTVV.